A selection of T cell receptor beta chains follows, all from one sample in a study of early T cells in non-severe SARS-CoV-2 infection. TCRdb re-derived calls from the 5' RACE reads in MiXCR, one entry per CDR3 protein. The sample contains roughly 60,000 distinct CDR3 sequences, about 5.6% of which appear only once. Sequences were obtained from whole blood. The receptor source for this set is an adult who was a healthcare worker with PCR-confirmed SARS-CoV-2 infection or an uninfected control (not recorded which). CDR3s include the opening cysteine and the closing phenylalanine or tryptophan. Each record gives: V gene, D gene, J gene, clone size, CDR3 protein, CDR3 DNA. The D gene is left open where the match is weak. The size entry is marked missing in some rows and otherwise reads once, few, many or a size class.

v_call: TRBV7-7
d_call: NA
j_call: TRBJ2-5
clone_size: few
cdr3_aa: CASSPTGFAGETQYF
cdr3_nt: TGTGCTAGCAGCCCGACAGGTTTTGCTGGAGAGACCCAGTACTTC

v_call: TRBV28
d_call: NA
j_call: TRBJ2-4
clone_size: NA
cdr3_aa: CASSSRQLAKNIQYF
cdr3_nt: TGTGCCAGCAGTTCACGACAGCTAGCCAAAAACATTCAGTACTTC

v_call: TRBV3-1
d_call: TRBD2
j_call: TRBJ2-5
clone_size: few
cdr3_aa: CASSQDVGGQETQYF
cdr3_nt: TGTGCCAGCAGCCAAGATGTGGGGGGGCAAGAGACCCAGTACTTC

v_call: TRBV7-9
d_call: NA
j_call: TRBJ2-1
clone_size: many
cdr3_aa: CASSLDLITRNEQFF
cdr3_nt: TGTGCCAGCAGCCTAGACCTGATAACTCGCAATGAGCAGTTCTTC

v_call: TRBV19
d_call: NA
j_call: TRBJ2-3
clone_size: many
cdr3_aa: CASSLSTDTQYF
cdr3_nt: TGTGCCAGTAGTCTTAGCACAGATACGCAGTATTTT

v_call: TRBV7-6
d_call: TRBD1
j_call: TRBJ1-5
clone_size: few
cdr3_aa: CASSDTGERQPQHF
cdr3_nt: TGTGCCAGCAGCGACACAGGGGAAAGACAGCCCCAGCATTTT

v_call: TRBV6-5
d_call: TRBD2
j_call: TRBJ2-5
clone_size: many
cdr3_aa: CASSYRTSGQGTQYF
cdr3_nt: TGTGCCAGCAGTTACCGTACTAGCGGCCAAGGGACCCAGTACTTC

v_call: TRBV7-3
d_call: TRBD2
j_call: TRBJ2-1
clone_size: many
cdr3_aa: CASSLSSGKLDNEQFF
cdr3_nt: TGTGCCAGCAGCTTATCCAGCGGGAAGCTCGACAATGAGCAGTTCTTC

v_call: TRBV7-9
d_call: NA
j_call: TRBJ2-1
clone_size: many
cdr3_aa: CASSLFSIGSEQFF
cdr3_nt: TGTGCCAGCAGCTTATTCTCGATAGGGAGTGAGCAGTTCTTC

v_call: TRBV7-9
d_call: NA
j_call: TRBJ1-5
clone_size: many
cdr3_aa: CASSVEKNQPQHF
cdr3_nt: TGTGCCAGCAGCGTTGAGAAAAATCAGCCCCAGCATTTT

v_call: TRBV6-5
d_call: NA
j_call: TRBJ2-7
clone_size: many
cdr3_aa: CASSRGRKGSYEQYF
cdr3_nt: TGTGCCAGCAGCCGGGGTCGCAAAGGGTCCTACGAGCAGTACTTC

v_call: TRBV7-2
d_call: TRBD2
j_call: TRBJ2-5
clone_size: NA
cdr3_aa: CASSLGTSGVQETQYF
cdr3_nt: TGTGCCAGCAGCTTAGGGACTAGCGGGGTTCAAGAGACCCAGTACTTC

v_call: TRBV11-3
d_call: TRBD1
j_call: TRBJ2-3
clone_size: many
cdr3_aa: CASSSRTGGNTDTQYF
cdr3_nt: TGTGCCAGCAGCTCCCGGACAGGGGGGAACACAGATACGCAGTATTTT

v_call: TRBV27
d_call: NA
j_call: TRBJ1-1
clone_size: many
cdr3_aa: CASRQGILNTEAFF
cdr3_nt: TGTGCCAGCAGGCAGGGGATTTTGAACACTGAAGCTTTCTTT

v_call: TRBV4-2
d_call: TRBD2
j_call: TRBJ2-1
clone_size: once
cdr3_aa: CASSPGTSSNEQFF
cdr3_nt: TGTGCCAGCAGCCCCGGGACTAGCTCCAATGAGCAGTTCTTC

v_call: TRBV27
d_call: NA
j_call: TRBJ1-5
clone_size: many
cdr3_aa: CASRRLSNQPQHF
cdr3_nt: TGTGCCAGCCGGCGACTTAGCAATCAGCCCCAGCATTTT

v_call: TRBV19
d_call: TRBD1
j_call: TRBJ1-5
clone_size: NA
cdr3_aa: CASSPWTGGTQPQHF
cdr3_nt: TGTGCCAGTAGTCCTTGGACAGGGGGCACTCAGCCCCAGCATTTT

v_call: TRBV7-2
d_call: NA
j_call: TRBJ2-2
clone_size: NA
cdr3_aa: CASSLQGTNTGELFF
cdr3_nt: TGTGCCAGCAGCTTACAAGGGACGAACACCGGGGAGCTGTTTTTT

v_call: TRBV20-1
d_call: NA
j_call: TRBJ2-7
clone_size: many
cdr3_aa: CSAPPYEQYF
cdr3_nt: TGCAGTGCTCCGCCCTACGAGCAGTACTTC

v_call: TRBV10-2
d_call: NA
j_call: TRBJ1-5
clone_size: many
cdr3_aa: CASSEENTFSNQPQHF
cdr3_nt: TGCGCCAGCAGTGAGGAGAACACCTTTAGCAATCAGCCCCAGCATTTT

v_call: TRBV29-1
d_call: NA
j_call: TRBJ2-1
clone_size: NA
cdr3_aa: CSGRRGYNEQFF
cdr3_nt: TGCAGCGGCCGGCGGGGCTACAATGAGCAGTTCTTC

v_call: TRBV20-1
d_call: TRBD2
j_call: TRBJ2-2
clone_size: few
cdr3_aa: CSARTSGSVWSGELFF
cdr3_nt: TGCAGTGCGAGGACTAGCGGGAGCGTCTGGTCCGGGGAGCTGTTTTTT

v_call: TRBV5-8
d_call: NA
j_call: TRBJ2-1
clone_size: few
cdr3_aa: CASSLSAGHNEQFF
cdr3_nt: TGTGCCAGCAGCTTGTCCGCTGGGCACAATGAGCAGTTCTTC

v_call: TRBV6-2/TRBV6-3
d_call: NA
j_call: TRBJ1-1
clone_size: NA
cdr3_aa: CASSYHLIAEAFF
cdr3_nt: TGTGCCAGCAGTTACCACCTAATTGCTGAAGCTTTCTTT

v_call: TRBV30
d_call: NA
j_call: TRBJ1-4
clone_size: few
cdr3_aa: CAWSPIAQLNNEKLFF
cdr3_nt: TGTGCCTGGAGCCCGATCGCACAACTGAATAATGAAAAACTGTTTTTT

v_call: TRBV12-3/TRBV12-4
d_call: NA
j_call: TRBJ2-2
clone_size: many
cdr3_aa: CATTGRQTTGELFF
cdr3_nt: TGTGCCACCACGGGCAGACAGACCACCGGGGAGCTGTTTTTT